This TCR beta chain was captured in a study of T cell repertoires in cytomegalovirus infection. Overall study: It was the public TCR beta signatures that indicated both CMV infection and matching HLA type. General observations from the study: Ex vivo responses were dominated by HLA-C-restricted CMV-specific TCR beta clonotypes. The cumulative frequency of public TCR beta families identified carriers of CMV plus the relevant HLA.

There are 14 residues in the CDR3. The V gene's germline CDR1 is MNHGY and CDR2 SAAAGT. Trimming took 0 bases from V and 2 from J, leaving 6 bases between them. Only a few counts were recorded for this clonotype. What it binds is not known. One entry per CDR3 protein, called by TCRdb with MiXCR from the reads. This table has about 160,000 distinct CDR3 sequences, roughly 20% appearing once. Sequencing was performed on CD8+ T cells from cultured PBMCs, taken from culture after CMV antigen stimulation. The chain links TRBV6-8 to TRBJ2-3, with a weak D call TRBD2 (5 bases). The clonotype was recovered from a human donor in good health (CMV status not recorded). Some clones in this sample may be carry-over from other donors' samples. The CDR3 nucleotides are TGTGCCAGCAGTTACTCGACTAACACAGATACGCAGTATTTT. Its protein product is CASSYSTNTDTQYF.